This TCR beta chain was identified during a study of CD8 T cells in ankylosing spondylitis. Whole-study results and caveats: Clones tied to disease were said to be significantly enriched in matched ankylosing spondylitis synovial fluid. Disease-linked clones had a CD8+ phenotype and relatively low frequency in peripheral blood. A TCR beta motif of about 8 highly homologous variants appeared characteristic of ankylosing spondylitis blood. Some motif variants had been reported before (in reactive arthritis synovial fluid and blood).

Note on this clonotype: Antigen specificity is unknown.

J was trimmed by 1 base and V by 3 bases; bases with no gene match: 5. The CDR3 spans 15 residues. Germline V lookup: CDR1 LNHNV, CDR2 YYDKDF (reference sequence). By quantitative 5'-RACE with molecular barcodes, the TCR beta libraries were made. TCRdb reprocessed the 5' RACE reads with MiXCR, giving one entry per CDR3 protein. The sample yields hundreds of thousands of distinct CDR3 sequences, roughly 10% seen once. The sequencing sample was made of blood, either unsorted or a sorted T cell fraction (not recorded which). The V gene is TRBV15, the J gene TRBJ2-7; 8 bases agree with TRBD1. This TCR was recovered from a male donor with ankylosing spondylitis. In DNA, the CDR3 is TGTGCCACCAGCAGGACCGGACAGGGATCCTACGAGCAGTACTTC. Protein: CATSRTGQGSYEQYF.